The entry below gives a single T cell receptor beta chain sequence along with its context. Germline V gene lookup returns CDR1 MDHEN and CDR2 SYDVKM. V was clipped by 1 base and J by 6 bases; unmatched bases: 4. CDR3 length equals 14 residues. This entry belongs to a study of T cell responses to AZD1222 COVID-19 vaccine. Repertoires were generated with immunoSEQ multiplex PCR, while TCRdb's copy carries only in-frame clones and drops some. The sample lists about 200,000 clones; just over 90% were seen once. The chain recombines TRBV28 with TRBJ1-2, with 8 bases matching TRBD1. The TCR was taken from an adult who received the MenACWY meningococcal vaccine as a control. The sample here was peripheral blood, taken 28 days after the second dose of the MenACWY control vaccine. DNA of the CDR3: TGTGCCAGCAGTTTATTACAGGGGGGGAATGGCTACACCTTC. As protein: CASSLLQGGNGYTF.